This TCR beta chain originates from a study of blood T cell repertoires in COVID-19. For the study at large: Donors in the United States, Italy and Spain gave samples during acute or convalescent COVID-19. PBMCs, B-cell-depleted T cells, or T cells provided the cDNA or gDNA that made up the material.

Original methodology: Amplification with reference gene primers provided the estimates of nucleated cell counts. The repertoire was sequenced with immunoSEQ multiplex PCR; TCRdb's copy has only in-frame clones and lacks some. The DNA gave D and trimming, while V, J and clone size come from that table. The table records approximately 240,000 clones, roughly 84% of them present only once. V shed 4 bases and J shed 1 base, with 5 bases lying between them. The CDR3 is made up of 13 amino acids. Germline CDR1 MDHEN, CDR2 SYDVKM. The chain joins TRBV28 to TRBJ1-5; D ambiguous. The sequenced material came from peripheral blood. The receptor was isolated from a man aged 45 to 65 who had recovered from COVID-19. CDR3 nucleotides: TGTGCCAGCAGTTCCGGGAGCAATCAGCCCCAGCATTTT. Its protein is CASSSGSNQPQHF. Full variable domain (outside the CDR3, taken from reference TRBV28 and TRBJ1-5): DVKVTQSSRYLVKRTGEKVFLECVQDMDHENMFWYRQDPGLGLRLIYFSYDVKMKEKGDIPEGYSVSREKKERFSLILESASTNQTSMYLCASSSGSNQPQHFGDGTRLSIL.